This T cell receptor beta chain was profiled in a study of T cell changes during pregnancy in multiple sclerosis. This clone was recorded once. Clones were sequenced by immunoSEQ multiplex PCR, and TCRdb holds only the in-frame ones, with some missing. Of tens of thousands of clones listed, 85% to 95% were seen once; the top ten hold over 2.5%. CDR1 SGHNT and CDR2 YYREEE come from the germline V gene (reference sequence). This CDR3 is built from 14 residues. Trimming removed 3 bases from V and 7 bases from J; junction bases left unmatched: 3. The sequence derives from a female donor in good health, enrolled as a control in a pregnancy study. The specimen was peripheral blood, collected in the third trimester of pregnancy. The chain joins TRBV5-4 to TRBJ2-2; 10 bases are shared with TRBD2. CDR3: CASSSGTSVGELFF. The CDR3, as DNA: TGTGCCAGCAGCTCCGGGACTAGCGTCGGGGAGCTGTTTTTT.